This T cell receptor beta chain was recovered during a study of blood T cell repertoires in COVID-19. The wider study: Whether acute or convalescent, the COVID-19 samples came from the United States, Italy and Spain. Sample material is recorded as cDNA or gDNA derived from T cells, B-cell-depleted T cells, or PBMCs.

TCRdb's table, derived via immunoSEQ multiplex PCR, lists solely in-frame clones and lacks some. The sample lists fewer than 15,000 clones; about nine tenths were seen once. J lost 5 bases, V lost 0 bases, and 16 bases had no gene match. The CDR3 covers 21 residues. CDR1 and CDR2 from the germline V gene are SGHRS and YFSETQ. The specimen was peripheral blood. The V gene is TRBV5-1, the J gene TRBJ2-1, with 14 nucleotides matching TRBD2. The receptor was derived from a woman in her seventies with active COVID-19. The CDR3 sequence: CASSLGSPGLAGVGWDNEQFF. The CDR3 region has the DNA TGCGCCAGCAGCTTGGGTTCCCCGGGACTAGCGGGAGTTGGTTGGGACAATGAGCAGTTCTTC.